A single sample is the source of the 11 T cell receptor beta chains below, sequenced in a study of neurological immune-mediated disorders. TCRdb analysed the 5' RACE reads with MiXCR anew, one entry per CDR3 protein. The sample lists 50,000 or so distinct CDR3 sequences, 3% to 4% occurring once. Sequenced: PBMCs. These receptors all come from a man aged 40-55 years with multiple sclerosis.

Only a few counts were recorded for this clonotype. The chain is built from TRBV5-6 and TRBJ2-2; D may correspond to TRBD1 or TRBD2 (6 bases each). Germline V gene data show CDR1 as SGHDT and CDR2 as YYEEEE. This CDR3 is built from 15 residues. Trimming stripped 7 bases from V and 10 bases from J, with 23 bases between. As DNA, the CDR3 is TGTGCCAGCGAGCGCGGAGGGGGGCGGGGCGAGGAGCTGTTTTTT. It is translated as CASERGGGRGEELFF.

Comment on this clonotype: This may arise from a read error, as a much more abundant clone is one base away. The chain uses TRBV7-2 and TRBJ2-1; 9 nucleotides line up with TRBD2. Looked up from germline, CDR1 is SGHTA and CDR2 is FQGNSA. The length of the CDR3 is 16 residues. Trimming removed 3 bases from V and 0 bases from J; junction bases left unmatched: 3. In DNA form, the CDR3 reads TGTGCCAGCAGCTTCGCGGGGGGGAGCTCCTACAATGAGCAGTTCTTC. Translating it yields CASSFAGGSSYNEQFF.

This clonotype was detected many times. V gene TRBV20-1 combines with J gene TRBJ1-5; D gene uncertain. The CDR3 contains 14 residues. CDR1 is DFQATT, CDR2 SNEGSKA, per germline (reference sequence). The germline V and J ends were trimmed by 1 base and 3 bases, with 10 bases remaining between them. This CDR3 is CSARAGGPNQPQHF. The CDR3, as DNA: TGCAGTGCTAGAGCGGGCGGCCCCAATCAGCCCCAGCATTTT.

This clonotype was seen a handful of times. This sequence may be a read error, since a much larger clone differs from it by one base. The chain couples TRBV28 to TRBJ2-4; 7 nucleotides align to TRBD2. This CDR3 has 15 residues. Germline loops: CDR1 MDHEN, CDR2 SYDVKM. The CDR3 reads CASSSSGAIKKIQYF. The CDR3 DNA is TGTGCCAGCAGTTCTAGCGGAGCTATAAAAAAAATTCAGTACTTC.

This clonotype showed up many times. The CDR3 DNA reads as TGCGCCAGCAGCCAAGATCCGAGAGGGAAGGAGCAGTACTTC. It specifies CASSQDPRGKEQYF. The chain recombines TRBV4-1 with TRBJ2-7; TRBD2 is a possible D gene (5 bases). V lost 0 bases, J lost 7 bases, and 13 bases lay in between. The CDR3 is 14 amino acids. Germline CDR1 reads MGHRA; CDR2 reads YSYEKL.

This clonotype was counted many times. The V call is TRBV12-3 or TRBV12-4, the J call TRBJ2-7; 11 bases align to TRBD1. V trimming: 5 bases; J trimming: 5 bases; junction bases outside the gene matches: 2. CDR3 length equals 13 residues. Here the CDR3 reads CASSRDRGNEQYF. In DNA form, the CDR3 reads TGTGCCAGCAGTCGGGACAGGGGGAACGAGCAGTACTTC.

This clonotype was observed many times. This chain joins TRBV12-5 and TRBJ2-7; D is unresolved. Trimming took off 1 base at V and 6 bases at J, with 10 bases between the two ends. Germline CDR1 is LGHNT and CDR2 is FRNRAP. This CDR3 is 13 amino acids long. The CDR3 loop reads CASGLGRYGEQYF. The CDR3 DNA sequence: TGTGCTAGTGGTTTGGGCAGGTACGGCGAGCAGTACTTC. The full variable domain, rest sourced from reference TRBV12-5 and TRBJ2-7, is DARVTQTPRHKVTEMGQEVTMRCQPILGHNTVFWYRQTMMQGLELLAYFRNRAPLDDSGMPKDRFSAEMPDATLATLKIQPSEPRDSAVYFCASGLGRYGEQYFGPGTRLTVT.

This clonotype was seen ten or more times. The CDR3 loop reads CASSPPSGSQETQYF. In nucleotides, the CDR3 is TGTGCCAGCTCACCGCCTAGCGGGTCACAAGAGACCCAGTACTTC. The V and J genes are TRBV18 and TRBJ2-5; 8 bases align to TRBD2. The CDR3 sequence is 15 residues long. Germline CDR1 KGHSH, CDR2 LQKENI. V trimming: 3 bases; J trimming: 2 bases; junction bases outside the gene matches: 5.

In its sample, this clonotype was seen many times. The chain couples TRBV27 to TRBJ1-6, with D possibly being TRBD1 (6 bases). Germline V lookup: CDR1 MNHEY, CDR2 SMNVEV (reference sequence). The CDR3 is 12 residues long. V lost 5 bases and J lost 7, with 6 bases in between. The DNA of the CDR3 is TGTGCCAGCAGTACAGGGAATTCACCCCTCCACTTT. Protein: CASSTGNSPLHF.

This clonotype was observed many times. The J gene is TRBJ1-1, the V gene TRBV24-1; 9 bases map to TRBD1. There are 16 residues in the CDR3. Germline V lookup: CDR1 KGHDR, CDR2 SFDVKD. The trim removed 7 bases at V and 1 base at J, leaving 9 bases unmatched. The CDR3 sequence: CATRTSPGQGNTEAFF. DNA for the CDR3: TGTGCCACCAGAACCTCCCCGGGACAGGGGAACACTGAAGCTTTCTTT.

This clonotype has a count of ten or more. DNA for the CDR3: TGCAGTGCTACTCCGGGGGCCACTAATGAAAAACTGTTTTTT. It codes for CSATPGATNEKLFF. The genes are TRBV20-1 and TRBJ1-4; a possible D gene is TRBD1 (6 bases). CDR1 and CDR2 (germline): DFQATT, SNEGSKA (reference sequence). The CDR3 contains 14 residues. V shed 4 bases and J shed 2 bases, with 11 bases lying between them.